This T cell receptor beta chain emerged from a study of blood T cell repertoires in COVID-19. Study-level background: Both acute and convalescent COVID-19 samples were obtained from the United States, Italy and Spain.

Sequencing was performed with immunoSEQ multiplex PCR; in TCRdb, only in-frame clones are kept and a portion is missing. The sample has 310,000 or so clones; about 91% are singletons. Germline V gene lookup returns CDR1 LGHDT and CDR2 YNNKEL (reference sequence). Trimming took 0 bases from V and 9 from J; bases not matched to a gene: 19. There are 19 residues in the CDR3. Individuals aged about 18 to 95 years were recruited from about two dozen US areas. The rearrangement links TRBV3-1 (or the pseudogene TRBV3-2) to TRBJ2-1; 8 nucleotides align to TRBD2. The clonotype originates from a young woman who had recovered from COVID-19. Sequenced material: PBMCs or T cells enriched from blood (not recorded which). CDR3 DNA: TGTGCCAGCAGCCAAGATCGGGTGTTGTGCGCGGGGGGAAGTAGTGAGCAGTTCTTC. Protein product: CASSQDRVLCAGGSSEQFF.